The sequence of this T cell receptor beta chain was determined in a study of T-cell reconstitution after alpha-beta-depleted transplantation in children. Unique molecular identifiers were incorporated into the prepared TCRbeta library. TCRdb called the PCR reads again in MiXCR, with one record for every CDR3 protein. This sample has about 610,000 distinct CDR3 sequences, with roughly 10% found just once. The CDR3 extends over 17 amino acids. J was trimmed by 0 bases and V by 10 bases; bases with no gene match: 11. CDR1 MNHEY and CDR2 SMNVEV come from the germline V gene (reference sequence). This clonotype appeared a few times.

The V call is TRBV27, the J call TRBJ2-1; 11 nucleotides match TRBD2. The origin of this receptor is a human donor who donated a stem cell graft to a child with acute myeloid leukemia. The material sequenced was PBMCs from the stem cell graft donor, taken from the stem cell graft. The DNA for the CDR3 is TGTGCCACCCTACTAGCGGGAGTCCCCAGCTCCTACAATGAGCAGTTCTTC. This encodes CATLLAGVPSSYNEQFF.